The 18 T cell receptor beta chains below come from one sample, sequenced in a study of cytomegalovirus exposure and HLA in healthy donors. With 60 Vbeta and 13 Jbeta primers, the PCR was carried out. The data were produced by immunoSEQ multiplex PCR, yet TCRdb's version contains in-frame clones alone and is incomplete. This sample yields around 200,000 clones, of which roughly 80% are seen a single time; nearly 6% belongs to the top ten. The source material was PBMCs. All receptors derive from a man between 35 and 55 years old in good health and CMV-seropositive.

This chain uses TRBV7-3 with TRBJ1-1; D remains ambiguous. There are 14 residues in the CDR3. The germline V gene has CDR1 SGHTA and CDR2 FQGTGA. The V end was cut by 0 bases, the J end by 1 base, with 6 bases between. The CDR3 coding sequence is TGTGCCAGCAGCTTAACAGGGAGGAACACTGAAGCTTTCTTT. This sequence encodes CASSLTGRNTEAFF. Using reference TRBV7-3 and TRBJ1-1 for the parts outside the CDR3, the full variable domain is GAGVSQTPSNKVTEKGKYVELRCDPISGHTALYWYRQSLGQGPEFLIYFQGTGAADDSGLPNDRFFAVRPEGSVSTLKIQRTERGDSAVYLCASSLTGRNTEAFFGQGTRLTVV.

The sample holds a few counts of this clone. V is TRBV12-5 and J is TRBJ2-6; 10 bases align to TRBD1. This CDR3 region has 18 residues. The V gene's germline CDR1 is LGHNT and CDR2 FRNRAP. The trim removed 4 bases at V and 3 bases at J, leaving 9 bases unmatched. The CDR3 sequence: CASGSPGTGENGANVLTF. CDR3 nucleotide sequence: TGTGCTAGTGGTTCACCCGGGACAGGGGAAAATGGGGCCAACGTCCTGACTTTC.

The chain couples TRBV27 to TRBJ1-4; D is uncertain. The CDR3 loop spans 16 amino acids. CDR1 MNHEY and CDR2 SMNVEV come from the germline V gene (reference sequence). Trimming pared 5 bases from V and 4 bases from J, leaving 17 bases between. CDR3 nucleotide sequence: TGTGCCAGCAGTGCTTCTTACGCGAGAGGTAATGAAAAACTGTTTTTT. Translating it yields CASSASYARGNEKLFF.

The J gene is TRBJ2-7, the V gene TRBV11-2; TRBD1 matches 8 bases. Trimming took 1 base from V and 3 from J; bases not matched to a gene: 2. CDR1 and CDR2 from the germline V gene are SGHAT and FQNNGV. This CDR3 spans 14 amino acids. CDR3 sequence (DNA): TGTGCCAGCAGCTTAGTTGGGACAGGCTACGAGCAGTACGTC. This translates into CASSLVGTGYEQYV.

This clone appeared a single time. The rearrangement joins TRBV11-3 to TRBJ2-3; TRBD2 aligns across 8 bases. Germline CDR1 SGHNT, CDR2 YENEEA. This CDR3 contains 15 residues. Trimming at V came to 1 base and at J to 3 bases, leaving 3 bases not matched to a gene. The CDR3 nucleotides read TGTGCCAGCAGCTTAGCGGGAGGGCCGACAGATACGCAGTATTTT. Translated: CASSLAGGPTDTQYF.

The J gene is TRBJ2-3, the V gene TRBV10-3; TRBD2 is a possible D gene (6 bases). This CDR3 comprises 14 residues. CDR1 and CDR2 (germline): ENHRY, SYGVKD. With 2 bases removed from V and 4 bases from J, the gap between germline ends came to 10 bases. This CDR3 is CAISEAASADTQYF. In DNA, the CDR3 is TGTGCCATCAGTGAGGCAGCTAGCGCAGATACGCAGTATTTT.

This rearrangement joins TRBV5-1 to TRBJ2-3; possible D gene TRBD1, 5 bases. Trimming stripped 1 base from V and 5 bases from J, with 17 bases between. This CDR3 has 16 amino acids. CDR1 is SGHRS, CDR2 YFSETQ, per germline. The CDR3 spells CASSLTQQGRGDTQYF. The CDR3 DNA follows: TGCGCCAGCAGCTTGACCCAGCAGGGCCGCGGAGATACGCAGTATTTT. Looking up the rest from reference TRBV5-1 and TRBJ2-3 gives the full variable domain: KAGVTQTPRYLIKTRGQQVTLSCSPISGHRSVSWYQQTPGQGLQFLFEYFSETQRNKGNFPGRFSGRQFSNSRSEMNVSTLELGDSALYLCASSLTQQGRGDTQYFGPGTRLTVL.

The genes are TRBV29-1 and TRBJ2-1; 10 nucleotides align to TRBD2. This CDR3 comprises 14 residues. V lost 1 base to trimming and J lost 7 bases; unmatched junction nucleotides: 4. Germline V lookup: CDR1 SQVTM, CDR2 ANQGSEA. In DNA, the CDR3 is TGCAGCGTTGAAGGGCTAGCGGGAGAAAATGAGCAGTTCTTC. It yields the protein CSVEGLAGENEQFF.

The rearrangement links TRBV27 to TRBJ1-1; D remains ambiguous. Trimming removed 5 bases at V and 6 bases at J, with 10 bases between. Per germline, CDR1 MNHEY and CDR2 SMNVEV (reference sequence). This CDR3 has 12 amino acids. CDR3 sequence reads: CASSTRQAEAFF. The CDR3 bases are TGTGCCAGCAGTACCCGACAAGCTGAAGCTTTCTTT.

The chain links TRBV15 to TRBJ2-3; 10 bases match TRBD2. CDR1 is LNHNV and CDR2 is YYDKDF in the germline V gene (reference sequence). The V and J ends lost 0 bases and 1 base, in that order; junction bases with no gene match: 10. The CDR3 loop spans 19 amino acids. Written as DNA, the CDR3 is TGTGCCACCAGCAGAGATGGGAGCGGGAGGGCCTTGGGCACAGATACGCAGTATTTT. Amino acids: CATSRDGSGRALGTDTQYF.

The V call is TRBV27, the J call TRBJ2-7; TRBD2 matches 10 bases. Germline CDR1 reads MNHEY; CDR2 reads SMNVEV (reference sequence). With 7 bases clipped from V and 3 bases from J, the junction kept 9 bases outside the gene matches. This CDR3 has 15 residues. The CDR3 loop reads CASTSPTSGIYEQYF. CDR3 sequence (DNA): TGTGCCAGCACCTCCCCTACTAGCGGGATCTACGAGCAGTACTTC.

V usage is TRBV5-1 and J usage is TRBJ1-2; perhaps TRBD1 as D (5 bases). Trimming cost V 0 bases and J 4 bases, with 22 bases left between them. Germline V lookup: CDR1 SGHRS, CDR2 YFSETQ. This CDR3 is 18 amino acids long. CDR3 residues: CASSLEPGMVPQSYGYTF. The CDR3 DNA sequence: TGCGCCAGCAGCTTGGAACCAGGGATGGTGCCCCAGTCCTATGGCTACACCTTC.

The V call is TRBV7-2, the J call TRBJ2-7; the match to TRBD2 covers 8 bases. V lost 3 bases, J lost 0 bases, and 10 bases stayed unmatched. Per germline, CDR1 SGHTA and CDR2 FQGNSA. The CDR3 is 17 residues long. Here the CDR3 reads CASSFLGGAESSYEQYF. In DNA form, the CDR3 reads TGTGCCAGCAGCTTCCTCGGGGGGGCGGAGAGCTCCTACGAGCAGTACTTC.

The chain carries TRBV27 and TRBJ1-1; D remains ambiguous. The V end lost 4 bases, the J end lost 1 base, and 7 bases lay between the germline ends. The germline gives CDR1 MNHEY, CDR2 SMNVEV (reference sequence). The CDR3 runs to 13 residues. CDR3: CASSSVQNTEAFF. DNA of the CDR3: TGTGCCAGCAGTTCGGTCCAGAACACTGAAGCTTTCTTT.

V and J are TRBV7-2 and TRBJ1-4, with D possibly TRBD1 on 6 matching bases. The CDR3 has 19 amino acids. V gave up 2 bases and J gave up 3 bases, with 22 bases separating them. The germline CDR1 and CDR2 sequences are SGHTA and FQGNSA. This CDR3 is CASSLFPPGGQRSNEKLFF. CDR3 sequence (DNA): TGTGCCAGCAGCTTATTTCCCCCCGGGGGGCAGCGATCTAATGAAAAACTGTTTTTT.

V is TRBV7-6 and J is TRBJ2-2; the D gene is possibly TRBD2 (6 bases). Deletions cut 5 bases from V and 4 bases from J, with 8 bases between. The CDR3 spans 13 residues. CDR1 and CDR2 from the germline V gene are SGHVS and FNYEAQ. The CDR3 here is CASSLSGTGELFF. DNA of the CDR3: TGTGCCAGCAGCCTTAGCGGCACCGGGGAGCTGTTTTTT.

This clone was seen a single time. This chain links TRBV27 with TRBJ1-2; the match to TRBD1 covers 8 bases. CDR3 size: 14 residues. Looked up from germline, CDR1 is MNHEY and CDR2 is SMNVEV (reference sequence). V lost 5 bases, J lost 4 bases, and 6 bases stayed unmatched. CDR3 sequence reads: CASSTAGGSYGYTF. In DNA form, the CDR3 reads TGTGCCAGCAGTACGGCAGGGGGCAGCTATGGCTACACCTTC.

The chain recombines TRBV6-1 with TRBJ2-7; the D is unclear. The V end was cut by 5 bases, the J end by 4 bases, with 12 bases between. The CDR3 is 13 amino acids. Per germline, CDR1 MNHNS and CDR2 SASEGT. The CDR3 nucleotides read TGTGCCAGCAGTTCTGTACATCTTTACGAGCAGTACTTC. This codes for CASSSVHLYEQYF.